Following are 26 T cell receptor beta chains from one sample sequenced in a study of CXCR3-negative and CXCR3-positive naive CD8 T cells. The method, 5' RACE with UMI labels, was used to prepare the TRB cDNA libraries. TCRdb derives one entry per CDR3 protein from the 5' RACE reads, leaving out DNA. The table for this sample gives about 40,000 distinct CDR3 sequences. Sequenced material: memory CD8+ T cells from blood. The receptors stem from a human donor in good health. Some clones in this sample may be carry-over from other donors' samples.

The chain uses TRBV4-3 and TRBJ2-1; the TRBD2 assignment by TCRdb is unverifiable without DNA. The CDR3 is 16 amino acids. Germline CDR1 LGHNA, CDR2 YSLEER. CDR3 residues: CASSQDGLAGGGEQFF.

V and J are TRBV13 and TRBJ2-7; TCRdb proposes TRBD2, but this gene call is untestable without DNA. The CDR3 runs 14 residues. CDR1 is PRHDT and CDR2 is FYEKMQ in the germline V gene (reference sequence). Here the CDR3 reads CASSLRTPPYEQYF. Full variable domain (remainder filled in from reference TRBV13 and TRBJ2-7): AAGVIQSPRHLIKEKRETATLKCYPIPRHDTVYWYQQGPGQDPQFLISFYEKMQSDKGSIPDRFSAQQFSDYHSELNMSSLELGDSALYFCASSLRTPPYEQYFGPGTRLTVT.

The gene calls are TRBV12-3 or TRBV12-4 and TRBJ1-5; TCRdb picks TRBD1, but there is no DNA to check that call. This CDR3 has 15 residues. CDR3 protein: CASRTDRAGNQPQHF.

The rearrangement uses TRBV2 and TRBJ2-7; as DNA is missing, the TRBD1 call by TCRdb cannot be tested. The CDR3 extends over 13 amino acids. From germline, CDR1 is SNHLY and CDR2 FYNNEI. The chain's CDR3 is CASTERGQNEQYF.

The genes are TRBV25-1 and TRBJ2-7; TCRdb's assignment of TRBD1 cannot be checked, as there is no DNA. CDR3 length: 13 residues. The germline V gene encodes CDR1 MGHDK and CDR2 SYGVNS. The CDR3 protein is CASSVGRAYEQYF.

The CDR3 here is CSAPGWSGESDTQYF. The chain joins TRBV20-1 to TRBJ2-3; checking the TCRdb D call of TRBD2 is not possible without DNA. Germline-derived CDR1 and CDR2 are DFQATT and SNEGSKA (reference sequence). This CDR3 spans 15 amino acids.

The genes are TRBV29-1 and TRBJ2-2; the TCRdb call, TRBD1, lacks DNA for checking. The CDR3 has 14 amino acids. Germline V gene sequence: CDR1 SQVTM, CDR2 ANQGSEA. The CDR3 spells CSVERDTYTGELFF.

The chain carries TRBV7-2 and TRBJ2-6; the TCRdb call, TRBD2, lacks DNA for checking. Germline V gives CDR1 SGHTA, CDR2 FQGNSA. The CDR3 runs 17 residues. Here the CDR3 reads CASSLIVVGSGANVLTF.

This chain uses TRBV7-9 with TRBJ2-5; TCRdb's D call, TRBD1, is unchecked because there is no DNA. Per the germline V gene, CDR1 is SEHNR and CDR2 is FQNEAQ (reference sequence). The CDR3 spans 16 residues. CDR3 amino acids: CASSYSSRTPLETQYF.

The V call is TRBV29-1, the J call TRBJ2-7. The germline V gene encodes CDR1 SQVTM and CDR2 ANQGSEA. The length of the CDR3 is 13 residues. This CDR3 is CSVEVDGSYEQYF.

This CDR3 is CASSIRDRGTEKLFF. The chain uses TRBV7-9 and TRBJ1-4; TCRdb's D gene call, TRBD1, goes unchecked for lack of DNA. The length of the CDR3 is 15 residues. Germline values: CDR1 SEHNR, CDR2 FQNEAQ (reference sequence).

The rearrangement joins TRBV7-3 to TRBJ2-5; TCRdb's D call, TRBD1, is unchecked because there is no DNA. The CDR3 length is 14 residues. Germline assignment: CDR1 SGHTA and CDR2 FQGTGA. This CDR3 reads CASSSPDNQETQYF.

This chain links TRBV7-9 with TRBJ2-3; TCRdb's D call of TRBD1 is untestable without DNA. The CDR3 sequence is 21 residues long. CDR1 is SEHNR and CDR2 is FQNEAQ in the germline V gene (reference sequence). The CDR3 loop is CASSSADGGGGPVSSTDTQYF.

V usage is TRBV6-6 and J usage is TRBJ2-5; the D call of TRBD2 rests on TCRdb alone, since no DNA is present to check it. CDR1 MNHNY and CDR2 SVGAGI come from the germline V gene (reference sequence). This CDR3 contains 15 residues. The CDR3 reads CASSLTSGAQETQYF.

J is TRBJ2-5 and V is TRBV6-6. The CDR3 loop spans 15 amino acids. The germline CDR1 and CDR2 sequences are MNHNY and SVGAGI (reference sequence). CDR3 protein: CASRRERTGQETQYF.

This rearrangement joins TRBV29-1 to TRBJ2-3. This CDR3 region has 14 residues. The germline V gene has CDR1 SQVTM and CDR2 ANQGSEA. CDR3 sequence reads: CSVWTGYSTDTQYF.

V gene TRBV12-3 or TRBV12-4 combines with J gene TRBJ2-1; TCRdb's assignment of TRBD1 cannot be checked, as there is no DNA. The CDR3 runs 13 residues. The CDR3 sequence: CASSFEGYNEQFF.

The rearrangement joins TRBV12-2 to TRBJ2-1. TRBV12-2 is a pseudogene segment. This CDR3 is 17 amino acids long. This CDR3 is CASRLGTSGGAYNEQFF.

This chain connects TRBV29-1 to TRBJ2-6. This CDR3 contains 16 residues. In germline, CDR1 is SQVTM, CDR2 ANQGSEA. CDR3 residues: CSVEDTLLPGANVLTF.

This CDR3 is CASSWGLAGVTDTQYF. The rearrangement uses TRBV7-2 and TRBJ2-3; TCRdb reports TRBD2, a call that lacks DNA to check it against. Germline values: CDR1 SGHTA, CDR2 FQGNSA. The CDR3 is made up of 16 amino acids.

V is TRBV28 and J is TRBJ2-7; checking the TCRdb D call of TRBD2 is not possible without DNA. This CDR3 has 16 residues. CDR1 is MDHEN, CDR2 SYDVKM, per germline. CDR3: CASSLDSGGASYEQYF.

This sequence joins TRBV28 and TRBJ2-7; TCRdb names TRBD2, which stays unverified in the absence of DNA. The germline gives CDR1 MDHEN, CDR2 SYDVKM. The length of the CDR3 is 14 residues. CDR3 loop: CASSSGRVPYEQYF.

V usage is TRBV12-3 or TRBV12-4 and J usage is TRBJ2-7; TCRdb picks TRBD1, but there is no DNA to check that call. The CDR3 contains 15 residues. Here the CDR3 reads CASRDGMSPTYEQYF.

The chain is built from TRBV20-1 and TRBJ2-7; TCRdb calls TRBD1, which cannot be checked without DNA. CDR3 length: 14 amino acids. CDR1 is DFQATT, CDR2 SNEGSKA, per germline (reference sequence). The CDR3 sequence is CSAATNRGPYEQYF.

This chain uses TRBV21-1 with TRBJ2-7; the D call of TRBD1 rests on TCRdb alone, since no DNA is present to check it. TRBV21-1 constitutes a pseudogene. The CDR3 loop spans 14 amino acids. The CDR3 region is CASSKEGQTYEQYF.

The rearrangement uses TRBV27 and TRBJ1-3; TCRdb's D gene call, TRBD1, goes unchecked for lack of DNA. Germline CDR1 and CDR2: MNHEY and SMNVEV (reference sequence). This CDR3 is 16 amino acids long. The CDR3 region is CASSLSAGAVGNTIYF.